One T cell receptor (beta chain) is described in this entry. The data originate from a study of blood T cell repertoires in COVID-19. At the level of the study: Researchers got acute and convalescent COVID-19 samples from the United States, Italy and Spain. Sample material is recorded as cDNA or gDNA derived from T cells, B-cell-depleted T cells, or PBMCs.

Per the original data handling: Researchers report that nucleated cell counts were estimated from reference gene primer amplification. Here immunoSEQ multiplex PCR was the method, and the copy in TCRdb shows in-frame clones only, minus some. That table is the source of V, J and clone size, and D and trimming were worked out from the DNA. The sample records approximately 84,000 clones, 85% to 90% being singletons. Sequencing used peripheral blood. The clonotype originates from a human donor with active COVID-19. The donor label of this sample is uncertain.

The CDR3 coding sequence is TGTGCTAGTGGCCTGGGACAGGGGGCGATGGTGGACATTCAGTACTTC. Translation: CASGLGQGAMVDIQYF. The V call is TRBV12-5, the J call TRBJ2-4; 12 nucleotides line up with TRBD1. Germline V gene sequence: CDR1 LGHNT, CDR2 FRNRAP. This CDR3 has 16 amino acids. The V gene end was trimmed by 6 bases and the J gene end by 8 bases; junction bases not matched to a gene: 11.